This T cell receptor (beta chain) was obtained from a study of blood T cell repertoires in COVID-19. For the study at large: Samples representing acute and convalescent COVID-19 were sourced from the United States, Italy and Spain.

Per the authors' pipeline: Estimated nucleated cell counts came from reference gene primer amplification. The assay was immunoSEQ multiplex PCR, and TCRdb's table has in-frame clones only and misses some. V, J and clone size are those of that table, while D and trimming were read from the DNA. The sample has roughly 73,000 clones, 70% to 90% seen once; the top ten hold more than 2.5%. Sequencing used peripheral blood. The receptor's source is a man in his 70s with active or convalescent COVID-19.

The CDR3 coding sequence is TGTGCCAGGCCCACCGGCCCGGGGGGAGATACGCAGTATTTT. It encodes CARPTGPGGDTQYF. This chain links TRBV6-7 with TRBJ2-3, with TRBD2 matching over 7 bases. TRBV6-7 is noted as an ORF with a role that remains uncertain. The CDR3 sequence is 14 residues long. J gave up 5 bases and V 9 bases, and 11 bases lay outside the gene matches.